These T cell receptor beta chains were read from a single sample in a study of blood T cell repertoires in COVID-19. Only in-frame clones appear in the TCRdb table, and some are missing; sequencing was by immunoSEQ multiplex PCR. The sample includes 80,000 to 95,000 clones, roughly 89% of them seen just once. The specimen was peripheral blood. The receptors originated from a woman in her seventies with acute or convalescent COVID-19. CDR3s include the opening cysteine and the closing phenylalanine or tryptophan. D genes are given only for firm matches. Only part of the rows carry a size: once, few, many, or a class if the clone is expanded.

CDR3 DNA	CDR3 protein	clone size	D gene	V gene	J gene
TGTGCCAGCAGCGCCATGCGGTTGGGTAATGAAAAACTGTTTTTT	CASSAMRLGNEKLFF	.	.	TRBV6-5	TRBJ1-4
TGCGCCAGCAGCTTCCCTAGGGGGGGGACTAGCACAGATACGCAGTATTTT	CASSFPRGGTSTDTQYF	.	.	TRBV5-1	TRBJ2-3
TGTGCCAGCTCTATCCGGGATGGGAACACTGAAGCTTTCTTT	CASSIRDGNTEAFF	few	.	TRBV6-5	TRBJ1-1
TGTGCCAGCAGTTCCAGCGGTACCCCCTACAATGAGCAGTTCTTC	CASSSSGTPYNEQFF	once	.	TRBV6-5	TRBJ2-1
TGTGCCAGCAGCTCCGTGAGGGAAGTCGGCCAGCCCCAGCATTTT	CASSSVREVGQPQHF	.	.	TRBV7-9	TRBJ1-5
TGTGCCAGCAGCCAAGATGGGCTCAGCACAGATACGCAGTATTTT	CASSQDGLSTDTQYF	.	.	TRBV4-2	TRBJ2-3
TGTGCCAGCAGCACGCAGGGTAGATCCTACGAGCAGTACTTC	CASSTQGRSYEQYF	.	.	TRBV7-2	TRBJ2-7
TGTGCCAGCAGCCAAGCCCCAGGAGGAGCTTTCTTT	CASSQAPGGAFF	.	.	TRBV3-1/TRBV3-2	TRBJ1-1
TGCAGCGGGTGGACCGGGACAGGGTACGACAATGAGCAGTTCTTC	CSGWTGTGYDNEQFF	.	TRBD1	TRBV29-1	TRBJ2-1
TGTGCCAGCAGCTTAGGACTAGCGGGGACACAAGAGACCCAGTACTTC	CASSLGLAGTQETQYF	once	TRBD2	TRBV11-3	TRBJ2-5
TGTGCCAGTAGTATCGGTCTGGGGGCGATTCCCCAGCCCCAGCATTTT	CASSIGLGAIPQPQHF	.	.	TRBV19	TRBJ1-5
TGTGCCAGCAGCGTAGCCGCAGGGGGTGCAACTAATGAAAAACTGTTTTTT	CASSVAAGGATNEKLFF	.	TRBD1	TRBV9	TRBJ1-4
TGTGCCAGCAGCCAAGACCAGGGCTGGGGCGAGACCCAGTACTTC	CASSQDQGWGETQYF	.	.	TRBV4-2	TRBJ2-5
TGTGCCAGCATCCCTAGCGGGACCACAGATACGCAGTATTTT	CASIPSGTTDTQYF	once	TRBD2	TRBV28	TRBJ2-3
TGTGCCAGCAGCCACAACGGAGAGAACTATGGCTACACCTTC	CASSHNGENYGYTF	few	.	TRBV7-9	TRBJ1-2
TGTGCCAGCAGCAAAGGTAGCGGGGCTTCCTACGAGCAGTACTTC	CASSKGSGASYEQYF	.	TRBD2	TRBV3-1/TRBV3-2	TRBJ2-7
TGTGCCAGCAGTGAAAAAGAGGGGGATAATTCACCCCTCCACTTT	CASSEKEGDNSPLHF	few	.	TRBV6-1	TRBJ1-6
TGTGCCAGCAGACTGACAGGGGTCAACACTGAAGCTTTCTTT	CASRLTGVNTEAFF	few	TRBD1	TRBV2	TRBJ1-1
TGTGCCAGCAGTTATTCGACAGCGGGCGGCTACACCTTC	CASSYSTAGGYTF	.	.	TRBV12-3/TRBV12-4	TRBJ1-2
TGTGCCAGCAGCCAGGGACTAGCGGGAACTTTCTCCTACGAGCAGTACTTC	CASSQGLAGTFSYEQYF	.	TRBD2	TRBV3-1/TRBV3-2	TRBJ2-7
TGCGCCAGCAGGGACTCCGGGAGCCCCAATCAGCCCCAGCATTTT	CASRDSGSPNQPQHF	.	.	TRBV4-1	TRBJ1-5
TGTGCCAGCTATACCGCGCGGGAGATTCCCTACGAGCAGTACTTC	CASYTAREIPYEQYF	.	TRBD2	TRBV2	TRBJ2-7
TGTGCCAGCAGTTACGACAGGGGGAACACTGAAGCTTTCTTT	CASSYDRGNTEAFF	.	TRBD1	TRBV6-6	TRBJ1-1
TGTGCCAGCAGTGGGGCTTGGACTAGCGGGGGCCCAACAGATACGCAGTATTTT	CASSGAWTSGGPTDTQYF	.	TRBD2	TRBV6-1	TRBJ2-3
TGTGCCAGCAGCGCGGGCCGGGACAGGGTATCAGAGACCCAGTACTTC	CASSAGRDRVSETQYF	.	TRBD1	TRBV5-5	TRBJ2-5
TGTGCCAGCAGCGTAAGAACGGGGACCTACAATGAGCAGTTCTTC	CASSVRTGTYNEQFF	.	.	TRBV9	TRBJ2-1
TGTGCCAGCAGTCCCGACTACCGCGGGGCTTTCTTT	CASSPDYRGAFF	.	.	TRBV28	TRBJ1-1
TGTGCCAGCAGTCGAAGGGGGTTTTTCCAAGGAGACTATGGCTACACCTTC	CASSRRGFFQGDYGYTF	.	.	TRBV6-6	TRBJ1-2
TGTGCCAGCTCACCTTTCGGGACCGGGACAGGGCTAATGCCCCAGCATTTT	CASSPFGTGTGLMPQHF	.	TRBD1	TRBV18	TRBJ1-5
TGTGCCAGCAGTTATGAGCGGCAGAACACCGGGGAGCTGTTTTTT	CASSYERQNTGELFF	.	.	TRBV6-6	TRBJ2-2
TGTGCCAGCAACATTCACAGGGATAATCAGCCCCAGCATTTT	CASNIHRDNQPQHF	once	.	TRBV28	TRBJ1-5
TGTGCCAGCAGCCAAGACACCGGGACAATAGAGACCCAGTACTTC	CASSQDTGTIETQYF	.	.	TRBV3-1/TRBV3-2	TRBJ2-5
TGTGCCAGTAGTATAGCGTTGGCCCCCAATCAGCCCCAGCATTTT	CASSIALAPNQPQHF	.	.	TRBV19	TRBJ1-5
TGTGCCAGCGGCCGCAGGGAAGGTTCACCCCTCCACTTT	CASGRREGSPLHF	.	.	TRBV7-2	TRBJ1-6
TGTGCCAGCAGTCCCATCGACAGTTGGGGCTACAATGAGCAGTTCTTC	CASSPIDSWGYNEQFF	.	.	TRBV28	TRBJ2-1
TGTGCCAGCACCTTTAGCGGGAGTCCTAACAATGAGCAGTTCTTC	CASTFSGSPNNEQFF	.	TRBD2	TRBV2	TRBJ2-1
TGCGCCAGCAGTGAGACGGAGACCAACTATGGCTACACCTTC	CASSETETNYGYTF	.	.	TRBV10-2	TRBJ1-2
TGTGCCAGCAGCTTTTCTCTTAACACTGAAGCTTTCTTT	CASSFSLNTEAFF	few	.	TRBV5-5	TRBJ1-1
TGTGCCAGCAGCGTCCCCGGGGGAAACTATGGCTACACCTTC	CASSVPGGNYGYTF	.	.	TRBV9	TRBJ1-2
TGTGCCAGTAGTATTGGCCATACGAACACTGAAGCTTTCTTT	CASSIGHTNTEAFF	.	.	TRBV19	TRBJ1-1
TGTGCCAGCAGCTTACAATGGCCTAGCGGGGGGTCCTACGAGCAGTACTTC	CASSLQWPSGGSYEQYF	.	TRBD2	TRBV7-9	TRBJ2-7
TGTGCCAGCAGAGCACCGGGACAGGCGTATGGCTACACCTTC	CASRAPGQAYGYTF	.	TRBD1	TRBV6-5	TRBJ1-2
TGTGCCAGCAGTTTAGGACAGGGTAATTCACCCCTCCACTTT	CASSLGQGNSPLHF	.	TRBD1	TRBV28	TRBJ1-6
TGTGCCAGCAGCCTCGGGACTAGCGGGACCCTCACAGATACGCAGTATTTT	CASSLGTSGTLTDTQYF	once	TRBD2	TRBV11-3	TRBJ2-3
TGTGCCAGCAGTTTAGCTGGCAGATCCTCTGGAAACACCATATATTTT	CASSLAGRSSGNTIYF	.	.	TRBV28	TRBJ1-3
TGTGCCAGCAGATCCCCGGGGGGCCGAAACACCGGGGAGCTGTTTTTT	CASRSPGGRNTGELFF	.	.	TRBV28	TRBJ2-2
TGTGCCAGCAGCTCCCTGGGGGGGCTAGAGACCCAGTACTTC	CASSSLGGLETQYF	.	.	TRBV5-4	TRBJ2-5
TGTGCCAGCAGCTTCTACGATCGAGCCTACAATGAGCAGTTCTTC	CASSFYDRAYNEQFF	.	.	TRBV5-4	TRBJ2-1
TGCGCCAGCAGCTTAGGGCAGGGGGGAAGGTCACCCCTCCACTTT	CASSLGQGGRSPLHF	.	TRBD1	TRBV5-1	TRBJ1-6
TGTGCCAGCAGCTCGGGCCCAGGGTTTTCTTCACCCCTCCACTTT	CASSSGPGFSSPLHF	.	.	TRBV5-6	TRBJ1-6